This TCR beta chain was retrieved from a study of T cells in Graves' hyperthyroidism and ophthalmopathy. Study observations and caveats: Before onset, ophthalmopathy was predicted by the model a median approximately 6.5 months earlier.

Amplification yielded TCR beta CDR3 regions, with RNA transcripts as the source. TCR CDR3 underwent first-round RT-PCR with the HTBI primer set. TCRdb itself ran the multiplex PCR reads through MiXCR, one entry per CDR3 protein. In the table there are roughly 400,000 distinct CDR3 sequences, 15% to 18% of which are singletons. This clonotype was counted many times. The antigen is unknown. Patients aged 18 to 65 with hyperthyroidism were newly diagnosed, with duration under 2 months. In germline, CDR1 is SEHNR, CDR2 FQNEAQ (reference sequence). The V segment lost 6 bases and the J segment 1 base; nucleotides outside the gene matches: 3. This CDR3 comprises 14 residues.

This sequence was found in a woman younger than 35 with Graves' hyperthyroidism that later progressed to Graves' ophthalmopathy. The chain recombines TRBV7-9 with TRBJ2-5, with 9 positions matching TRBD1. The sequenced sample consisted of blood. The CDR3 bases are TGTGCCAGCAGGAAGACAGGGGGCCAAGAGACCCAGTACTTC. Amino acids: CASRKTGGQETQYF.